The T cell receptor beta chain described here comes from a study of Graves' ophthalmopathy and Graves' hyperthyroidism. Study observations and caveats: The model forecast ophthalmopathy progression, reaching roughly 70% sensitivity and 72% to 75% specificity.

Those donors who had ophthalmopathy presented with moderate-to-severe activity, a CAS of ≥3, a NOSPECS of ≥4 and a duration under 3 months. The study excluded patients with other autoimmune diseases, uncontrolled infections, pregnancy or lactation. Diagnoses were established from clinical symptoms, serum thyroxine, TRAb, thyroid ultrasound and orbital computed tomography. This clonotype was seen many times. As yet, its antigen is unknown. Amplification from RNA transcripts yielded the TCR beta CDR3 regions. The authors performed first-round RT-PCR with HTBI primers and then a second-round multiplex PCR. TCRdb passed the multiplex PCR reads through MiXCR, listing each CDR3 protein once. This table has about 410,000 distinct CDR3 sequences, about 17% appearing once. Sequences were obtained from peripheral blood. The source is a woman between 18 and 29 years old with Graves' ophthalmopathy.

The CDR3 region has the DNA TGCGCCAGCAGCCAGGGACTTGACAGGGAGACTGGAAACACCATATATTTT. This sequence encodes CASSQGLDRETGNTIYF. The chain joins TRBV4-3 to TRBJ1-3; 7 positions match TRBD1. The CDR3 consists of 17 residues. V shed 3 bases and J 2 bases; nucleotides not matched to a gene: 10. From germline, CDR1 is LGHNA and CDR2 YSLEER.